This entry is about one TCR beta chain. The CDR3 loop spans 11 amino acids. The V and J ends lost 5 bases and 3 bases respectively, with 4 bases between them. This record comes from a study of control samples from healthy donors and cancer patients. Clones were read by immunoSEQ multiplex PCR, and TCRdb kept only the in-frame ones, dropping some. The sample records 100,000 or so clones, about 91% being singletons. The origin of this receptor is a woman between 18 and 30 years old in good health. Sequencing was done on a sample of blood. V usage is TRBV12-3 or TRBV12-4 and J usage is TRBJ1-2; D gene ambiguous. The CDR3 DNA reads as TGTGCCAGCAGTCTTGACTATGGCTACACCTTC. It specifies CASSLDYGYTF.